The clone carrying this T cell receptor beta chain came up once. The antigen is undetermined. CDR1 is MDHEN and CDR2 is SYDVKM in the germline V gene. CDR3 length: 16 amino acids. Trimming cost V 4 bases and J 0 bases, with 13 bases left between them. The naive CD8 population came from CD45RO-negative cells selected for CCR7, without terminally differentiated effector memory CD45RA+ cells. The sample originates from a study of shared clonotypes between healthy human individuals. Whole-study results and caveats: Approximately 5.1% was the fraction of naive CD4 clonotypes found shared across several donors.

Researchers divided each subset's genomic DNA evenly across several immunoSEQ plates. Under the authors' procedure: Owing to the provision of junction-only sequences devoid of quality scores by immunoSEQ, filtering differed. The assay was immunoSEQ multiplex PCR, and TCRdb's table has in-frame clones only and misses some. The DNA was the basis for D and trimming; V, J and clone size are from that table. The profile covers about 2.2 million clones, with 85% to 95% appearing a single time and around 1.7% taken by the ten largest. This TCR came from a man in his late teens or twenties in good health. Some clones in this sample may be carry-over from other donors' samples. The chain combines TRBV28 with TRBJ2-1, with D possibly being TRBD2 (7 bases). Sequencing was performed on naive CD8+ T cells from PBMCs. CDR3 bases: TGTGCCAGCAGTTCGTACAGGGAGGGCTCCTACAATGAGCAGTTCTTC. Translated, it gives CASSSYREGSYNEQFF.